Listed below are T cell receptor beta chains from one sample, sequenced in a study of T cells in Graves' hyperthyroidism and ophthalmopathy. MiXCR, applied by TCRdb to the multiplex PCR reads, yields one record per CDR3 protein. The sample gives roughly 510,000 distinct CDR3 sequences, around 20% of which show up once; more than 20% is in the top ten. Sample: blood. The receptor source for this set is a man aged 18-30 years with Graves' hyperthyroidism. The CDR3 runs from the conserved cysteine through the conserved F or W. Fields, in order: D gene, clone size, J gene, V gene, CDR3 DNA, CDR3 protein. D genes are given only for firm matches. Clone size is shown for a subset of rows, as once, few, many or a class of expanded clone.

D: .; size: .; J: TRBJ2-5; V: TRBV27; DNA: TGTGCCAGCAGTCCCACCGGGACATACCAAGAGACCCAGTACTTC; CDR3: CASSPTGTYQETQYF
D: TRBD1; size: .; J: TRBJ2-1; V: TRBV19; DNA: TGTGCCAGTAGTAGGGGGGACAGGACCTACAATGAGCAGTTCTTC; CDR3: CASSRGDRTYNEQFF
D: .; size: many; J: TRBJ1-2; V: TRBV5-1; DNA: TGCGCCAGCAGCTTGGGGGACAACGGTGGCTACACCTTC; CDR3: CASSLGDNGGYTF
D: .; size: many; J: TRBJ1-1; V: TRBV19; DNA: TGTGCCAGTAGTATGGGAGGGCTGACTGAAGCTTTCTTT; CDR3: CASSMGGLTEAFF
D: .; size: once; J: TRBJ1-3; V: TRBV20-1; DNA: TGCAGTGCTAGAGAGGGCGGGGGTCCTGGAAACACCATATATTTT; CDR3: CSAREGGGPGNTIYF
D: .; size: .; J: TRBJ2-7; V: TRBV28; DNA: TGTGCCAGCAGTTTTTGGGGGGAGCAGTACTTC; CDR3: CASSFWGEQYF
D: .; size: .; J: TRBJ2-7; V: TRBV20-1; DNA: TGCAGTGCTAGTGTGGGATCCGAGCAGTACTTC; CDR3: CSASVGSEQYF
D: TRBD1; size: many; J: TRBJ2-5; V: TRBV28; DNA: TGTGCCAGCAGTCTCATATTGACAGGGGGCTTGGAGACCCAGTACTTC; CDR3: CASSLILTGGLETQYF
D: .; size: once; J: TRBJ2-2; V: TRBV19; DNA: TGTGCCAGTAGTATTATACAGCAGAACACCGGGGAGCTGTTTTTT; CDR3: CASSIIQQNTGELFF
D: TRBD1; size: .; J: TRBJ1-5; V: TRBV12-3/TRBV12-4; DNA: TGTGCCACGCGACAGGGCCTGGGGACCCAGCATTTT; CDR3: CATRQGLGTQHF
D: .; size: few; J: TRBJ1-5; V: TRBV7-8; DNA: TGTGCCAGCAGCCCGCGTTCCGCTCCCTTAAAAGGACAGCCCCAGCATTTT; CDR3: CASSPRSAPLKGQPQHF
D: TRBD1; size: many; J: TRBJ2-7; V: TRBV14; DNA: TGTGCCAGCAGCCGGACAGGTCCCACCTACGAGCAGTACTTC; CDR3: CASSRTGPTYEQYF
D: .; size: many; J: TRBJ1-2; V: TRBV5-5; DNA: TGTGCCAGCAGCTTTGCCGAGGAGGGCTATGGCTACACCTTC; CDR3: CASSFAEEGYGYTF
D: .; size: many; J: TRBJ1-3; V: TRBV27; DNA: TGTGCCAAGTCGGGGCGAAAATCTGGAAACACCATATATTTT; CDR3: CAKSGRKSGNTIYF
D: TRBD2; size: .; J: TRBJ2-7; V: TRBV30; DNA: TGTGCCTGGACTAGCGGGAGGGCCCACGAGCAGTACTTC; CDR3: CAWTSGRAHEQYF
D: TRBD1; size: many; J: TRBJ2-2; V: TRBV6-1; DNA: TGTGCCAGCAGAAAAACAGGGGGGAGGCTAGGCGGGGAGCTGTTTTTT; CDR3: CASRKTGGRLGGELFF
D: TRBD1; size: many; J: TRBJ1-2; V: TRBV4-1; DNA: TGCGCCAGCAGCCAGCCGGGACAGGGAAATGGCTACACCTTC; CDR3: CASSQPGQGNGYTF
D: TRBD1; size: .; J: TRBJ1-1; V: TRBV19; DNA: TGTGCCAGTACTACGACAGGGGGGATGAACACTGAAGCTTTCTTT; CDR3: CASTTTGGMNTEAFF
D: TRBD1; size: many; J: TRBJ1-5; V: TRBV20-1; DNA: TGCAGTGCTAGGGGGACAGGGTGGTATCAGCCCCAGCATTTT; CDR3: CSARGTGWYQPQHF
D: TRBD1; size: few; J: TRBJ1-1; V: TRBV10-3; DNA: TGTGCCATCAGTGAAGAGGACAGGTGCGTCACTGAAGCTTTCTTT; CDR3: CAISEEDRCVTEAFF
D: .; size: many; J: TRBJ1-1; V: TRBV6-5; DNA: TGTGCCAGCAGTTACTCCGGACGGCCAAAGAACACTGAAGCTTTCTTT; CDR3: CASSYSGRPKNTEAFF
D: .; size: many; J: TRBJ1-2; V: TRBV6-1; DNA: TGTGCCAGCAGTGATGACGCGGTCAGCGGGAGAGGCTACACCTTC; CDR3: CASSDDAVSGRGYTF
D: .; size: few; J: TRBJ1-2; V: TRBV30; DNA: TGTGCCTGGATTTCGGGTCACCTTCGTGGCTACACCTTC; CDR3: CAWISGHLRGYTF
D: TRBD1; size: many; J: TRBJ2-7; V: TRBV19; DNA: TGTGCCAGTAGGTCCCTCGCAGGGGGCAACGAGCAGTACTTC; CDR3: CASRSLAGGNEQYF
D: .; size: many; J: TRBJ2-2; V: TRBV29-1; DNA: TGCAGCTTATTGACAGGAGACACCGGGGAGCTGTTTTTT; CDR3: CSLLTGDTGELFF
D: .; size: many; J: TRBJ2-7; V: TRBV6-2/TRBV6-3; DNA: TGTGCCAGCAGTTACCGTGCGGGGACCCCCTACGAGCAGTACTTC; CDR3: CASSYRAGTPYEQYF
D: .; size: many; J: TRBJ1-6; V: TRBV7-8; DNA: TGTGCCAGCAGCTTAGAACAGATCTATAATTCACCCCTCCACTTT; CDR3: CASSLEQIYNSPLHF
D: .; size: many; J: TRBJ1-2; V: TRBV12-3/TRBV12-4; DNA: TGTGCCAGCAGTTTACCGCCGGCTTACTATGGCTACACCTTC; CDR3: CASSLPPAYYGYTF
D: .; size: many; J: TRBJ1-1; V: TRBV6-1; DNA: TGTGCCAGCTCGAAAGGGGTGAACACTGAAGCTTTCTTT; CDR3: CASSKGVNTEAFF
D: .; size: once; J: TRBJ2-4; V: TRBV5-1; DNA: TGCGCCAGCAGCGTCGAGGACCAAAACATTCAGTACTTC; CDR3: CASSVEDQNIQYF
D: TRBD2; size: .; J: TRBJ2-7; V: TRBV6-1; DNA: TGTGCCAGCGCTTCGTTACTAGCGCGCCGACCCTACGAGCAGTACTTC; CDR3: CASASLLARRPYEQYF
D: .; size: few; J: TRBJ2-7; V: TRBV30; DNA: TGTGCCTGTTCTACAGGGTTCCACGAGCAGTACTTC; CDR3: CACSTGFHEQYF
D: TRBD1; size: .; J: TRBJ1-5; V: TRBV6-1; DNA: TGTGCCAGCAGTGTGGACAGGGGGCACCAGCCCCAGCATTTT; CDR3: CASSVDRGHQPQHF
D: .; size: many; J: TRBJ2-2; V: TRBV6-1; DNA: TGTGCCAGCATAAAACTAGCAGGCACCGGGGAGCTGTTTTTT; CDR3: CASIKLAGTGELFF
D: .; size: .; J: TRBJ1-6; V: TRBV30; DNA: TGTGCCTGGAAGTTGGCCGGGGGAGGTTCACCCCTCCACTTT; CDR3: CAWKLAGGGSPLHF